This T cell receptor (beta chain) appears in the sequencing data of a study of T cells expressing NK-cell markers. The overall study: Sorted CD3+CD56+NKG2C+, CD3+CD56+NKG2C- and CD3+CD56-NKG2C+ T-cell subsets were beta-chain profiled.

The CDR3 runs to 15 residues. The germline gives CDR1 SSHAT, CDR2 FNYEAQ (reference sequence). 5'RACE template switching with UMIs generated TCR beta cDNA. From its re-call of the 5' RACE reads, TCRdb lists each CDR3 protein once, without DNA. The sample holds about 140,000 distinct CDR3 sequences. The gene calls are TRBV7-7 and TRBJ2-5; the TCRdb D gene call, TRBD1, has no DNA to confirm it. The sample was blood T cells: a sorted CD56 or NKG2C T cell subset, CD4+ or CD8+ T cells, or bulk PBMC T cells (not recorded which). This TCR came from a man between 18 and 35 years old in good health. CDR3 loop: CASSLGRGGQETQYF.